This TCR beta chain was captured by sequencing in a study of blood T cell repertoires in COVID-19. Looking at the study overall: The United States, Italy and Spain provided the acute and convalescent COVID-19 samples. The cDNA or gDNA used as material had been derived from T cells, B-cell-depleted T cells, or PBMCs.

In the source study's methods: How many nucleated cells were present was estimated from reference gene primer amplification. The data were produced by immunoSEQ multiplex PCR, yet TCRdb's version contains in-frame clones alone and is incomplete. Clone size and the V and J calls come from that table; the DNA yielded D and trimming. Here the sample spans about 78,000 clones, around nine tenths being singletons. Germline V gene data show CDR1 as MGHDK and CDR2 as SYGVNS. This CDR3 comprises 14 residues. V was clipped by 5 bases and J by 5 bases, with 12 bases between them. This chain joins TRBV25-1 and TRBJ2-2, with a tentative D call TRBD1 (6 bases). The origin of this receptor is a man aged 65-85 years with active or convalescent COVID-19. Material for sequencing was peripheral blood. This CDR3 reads CASSPGALTGELFF. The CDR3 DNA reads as TGTGCCAGCAGTCCAGGGGCTCTGACCGGGGAGCTGTTTTTT. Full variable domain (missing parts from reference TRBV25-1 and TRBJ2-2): EADIYQTPRYLVIGTGKKITLECSQTMGHDKMYWYQQDPGMELHLIHYSYGVNSTEKGDLSSESTVSRIRTEHFPLTLESARPSHTSQYLCASSPGALTGELFFGEGSRLTVL.